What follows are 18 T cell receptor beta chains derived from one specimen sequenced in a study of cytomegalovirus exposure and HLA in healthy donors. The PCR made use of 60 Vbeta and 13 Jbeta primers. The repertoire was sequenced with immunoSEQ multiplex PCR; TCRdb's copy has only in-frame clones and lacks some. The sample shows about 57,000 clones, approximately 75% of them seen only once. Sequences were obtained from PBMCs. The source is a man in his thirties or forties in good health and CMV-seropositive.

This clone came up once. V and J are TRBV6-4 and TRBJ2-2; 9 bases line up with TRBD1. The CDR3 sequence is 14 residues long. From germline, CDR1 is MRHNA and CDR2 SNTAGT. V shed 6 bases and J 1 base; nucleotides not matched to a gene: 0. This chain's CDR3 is CASRGQGNTGELFF. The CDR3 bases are TGTGCCAGCAGGGGACAGGGGAACACCGGGGAGCTGTTTTTT.

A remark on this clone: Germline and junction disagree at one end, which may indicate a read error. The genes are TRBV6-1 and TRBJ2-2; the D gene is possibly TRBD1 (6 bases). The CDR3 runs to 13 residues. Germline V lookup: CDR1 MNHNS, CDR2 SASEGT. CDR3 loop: CASSGTEHRGAVF. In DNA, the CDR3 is TGTGCCAGCAGTGGGACAGAACACCGGGGAGCTGTTTTT.

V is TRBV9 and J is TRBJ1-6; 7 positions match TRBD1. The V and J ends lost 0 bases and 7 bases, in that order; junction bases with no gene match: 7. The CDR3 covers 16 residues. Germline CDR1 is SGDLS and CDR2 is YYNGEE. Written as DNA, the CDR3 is TGTGCCAGCAGCGTAGTAGACAGGGCACGGAATTCACCCCTCCACTTT. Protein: CASSVVDRARNSPLHF.

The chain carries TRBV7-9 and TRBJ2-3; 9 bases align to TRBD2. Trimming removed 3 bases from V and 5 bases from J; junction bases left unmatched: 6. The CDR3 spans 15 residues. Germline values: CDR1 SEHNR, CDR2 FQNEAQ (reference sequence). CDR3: CASSFEAGGGDTQYF. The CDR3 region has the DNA TGTGCCAGCAGCTTTGAAGCGGGGGGCGGAGATACGCAGTATTTT.

As DNA, the CDR3 is TGCGCCAGCAGCTTGGCAATTTCCGGGACAGAGACCTACGAGCAGTACTTC. This sequence encodes CASSLAISGTETYEQYF. V is TRBV5-1 and J is TRBJ2-7; 7 nucleotides line up with TRBD1. CDR3 length: 17 amino acids. With 0 bases clipped from V and 2 bases from J, the junction kept 11 bases outside the gene matches. The V gene's germline CDR1 is SGHRS and CDR2 YFSETQ.

CDR3 in DNA: TGTGCCAGCAGCCCGACGGACAGCTATGGCTACACCTTC. Translated, it gives CASSPTDSYGYTF. The chain has TRBV6-5 and TRBJ1-2, with D perhaps matching TRBD1 (6 bases). This CDR3 has 13 amino acids. The V end was cut by 6 bases, the J end by 4 bases, with 12 bases between. CDR1 and CDR2 (germline): MNHEY, SVGAGI.

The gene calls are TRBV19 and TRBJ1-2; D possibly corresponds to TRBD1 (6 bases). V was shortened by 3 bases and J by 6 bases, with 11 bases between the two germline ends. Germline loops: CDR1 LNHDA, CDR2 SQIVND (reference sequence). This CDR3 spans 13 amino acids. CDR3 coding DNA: TGTGCCAGTAGTATCGGGACAAGTCATGGCTACACCTTC. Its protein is CASSIGTSHGYTF.

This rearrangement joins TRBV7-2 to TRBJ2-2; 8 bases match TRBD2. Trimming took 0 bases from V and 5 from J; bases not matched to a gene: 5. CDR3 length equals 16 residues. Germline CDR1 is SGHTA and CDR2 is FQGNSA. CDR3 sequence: CASSLAGTRGTGELFF. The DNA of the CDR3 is TGTGCCAGCAGCTTAGCCGGGACTAGGGGAACCGGGGAGCTGTTTTTT.

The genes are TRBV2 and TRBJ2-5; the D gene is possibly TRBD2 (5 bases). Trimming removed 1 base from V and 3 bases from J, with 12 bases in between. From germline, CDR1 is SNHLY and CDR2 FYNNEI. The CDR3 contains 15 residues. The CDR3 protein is CASSEVERVEETQYF. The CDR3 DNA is TGTGCCAGCAGTGAAGTTGAGAGGGTGGAAGAGACCCAGTACTTC.

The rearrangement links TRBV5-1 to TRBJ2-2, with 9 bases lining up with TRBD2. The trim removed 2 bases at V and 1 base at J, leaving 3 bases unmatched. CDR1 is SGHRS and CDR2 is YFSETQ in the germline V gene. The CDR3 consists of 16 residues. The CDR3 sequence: CASSFSGGRNTGELFF. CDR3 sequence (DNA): TGCGCCAGCAGCTTTAGCGGGGGAAGGAACACCGGGGAGCTGTTTTTT.

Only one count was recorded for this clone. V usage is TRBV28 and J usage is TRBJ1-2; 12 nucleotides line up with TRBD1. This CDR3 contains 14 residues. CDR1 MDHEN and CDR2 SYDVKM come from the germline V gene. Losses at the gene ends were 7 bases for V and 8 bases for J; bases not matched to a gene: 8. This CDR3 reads CASKTGQGALGYTF. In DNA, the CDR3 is TGTGCCAGCAAAACGGGACAGGGGGCGTTAGGCTACACCTTC.

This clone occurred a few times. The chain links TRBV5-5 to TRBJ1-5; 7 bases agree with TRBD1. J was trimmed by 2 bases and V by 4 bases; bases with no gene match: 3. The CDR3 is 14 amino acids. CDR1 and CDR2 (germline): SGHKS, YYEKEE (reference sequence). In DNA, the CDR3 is TGTGCCAGCAGCACAGGGGTTGGCAATCAGCCCCAGCATTTT. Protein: CASSTGVGNQPQHF. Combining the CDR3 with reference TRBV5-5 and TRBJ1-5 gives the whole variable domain DAGVTQSPTHLIKTRGQQVTLRCSPISGHKSVSWYQQVLGQGPQFIFQYYEKEERGRGNFPDRFSARQFPNYSSELNVNALLLGDSALYLCASSTGVGNQPQHFGDGTRLSIL.

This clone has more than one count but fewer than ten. This CDR3 is CASSGQGASGELFF. The CDR3 coding sequence is TGTGCCAGCAGCGGACAGGGGGCTTCCGGGGAGCTGTTTTTT. V and J are TRBV6-1 and TRBJ2-2; 11 bases are shared with TRBD1. The germline V gene encodes CDR1 MNHNS and CDR2 SASEGT. The CDR3 consists of 14 residues. V shed 6 bases, J shed 6 bases, and the junction held 3 bases outside the gene matches.

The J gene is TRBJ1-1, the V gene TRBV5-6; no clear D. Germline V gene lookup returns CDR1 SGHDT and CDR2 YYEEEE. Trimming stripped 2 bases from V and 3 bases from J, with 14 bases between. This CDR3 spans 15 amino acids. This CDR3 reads CASSFSGNGHTEAFF. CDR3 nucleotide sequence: TGTGCCAGCAGCTTCTCGGGGAACGGGCACACTGAAGCTTTCTTT. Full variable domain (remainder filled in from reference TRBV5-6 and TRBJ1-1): DAGVTQSPTHLIKTRGQQVTLRCSPKSGHDTVSWYQQALGQGPQFIFQYYEEEERQRGNFPDRFSGHQFPNYSSELNVNALLLGDSALYLCASSFSGNGHTEAFFGQGTRLTVV.

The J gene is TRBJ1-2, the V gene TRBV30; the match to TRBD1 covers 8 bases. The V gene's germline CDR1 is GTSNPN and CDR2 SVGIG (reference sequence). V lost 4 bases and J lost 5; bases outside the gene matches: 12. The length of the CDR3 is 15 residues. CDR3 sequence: CAWNYFRTGLYGYTF. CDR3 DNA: TGTGCCTGGAATTACTTTCGGACAGGGCTTTATGGCTACACCTTC. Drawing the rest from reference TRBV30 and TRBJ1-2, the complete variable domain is SQTIHQWPATLVQPVGSPLSLECTVEGTSNPNLYWYRQAAGRGLQLLFYSVGIGQISSEVPQNLSASRPQDRQFILSSKKLLLSDSGFYLCAWNYFRTGLYGYTFGSGTRLTVV.

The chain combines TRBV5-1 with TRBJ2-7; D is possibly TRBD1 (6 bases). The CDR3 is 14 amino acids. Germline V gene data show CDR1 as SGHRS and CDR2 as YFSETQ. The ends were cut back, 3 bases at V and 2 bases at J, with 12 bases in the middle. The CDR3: CASSSTGLAYEQYF. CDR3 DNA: TGCGCCAGCAGCTCGACAGGCTTGGCCTACGAGCAGTACTTC.

The CDR3 coding sequence is TGTGCCAGCAGCTTAGAGGTAGCGGTGAAGCCCACAGATACGCAGTATTTT. This encodes CASSLEVAVKPTDTQYF. The chain uses TRBV7-2 and TRBJ2-3, with a possible D match to TRBD2 (6 bases). The V end was cut by 1 base, the J end by 2 bases, with 16 bases between. This CDR3 comprises 17 residues. Germline CDR1 reads SGHTA; CDR2 reads FQGNSA.

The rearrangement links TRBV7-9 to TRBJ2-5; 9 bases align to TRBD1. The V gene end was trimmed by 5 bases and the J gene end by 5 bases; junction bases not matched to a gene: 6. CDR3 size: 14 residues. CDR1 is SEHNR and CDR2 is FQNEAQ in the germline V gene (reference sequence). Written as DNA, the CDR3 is TGTGCCAGCAGCCCAGGACAGGGGAGTGAGACCCAGTACTTC. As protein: CASSPGQGSETQYF.